In this sample, the clone carrying this T cell receptor beta chain turned up a few times. The data were taken from a study of blood T cell repertoires in COVID-19. Background on the study: Sites in the United States, Italy and Spain provided acute and convalescent COVID-19 samples. PBMCs, B-cell-depleted T cells, or T cells provided the cDNA or gDNA that made up the material.

Germline V gives CDR1 KGHSH, CDR2 LQKENI. The CDR3 consists of 14 residues. Trimming cost V 3 bases and J 2 bases; bases outside gene matches: 2. Per the authors' pipeline: The authors estimated nucleated cell counts from reference gene primer amplification. Method: immunoSEQ multiplex PCR; TCRdb's copy keeps in-frame clones and lacks some. That table supplies the V and J calls and clone size; D and trimming were determined from the DNA. The sample lists about 200,000 clones; about 83% were seen once. Sequencing input: peripheral blood. J is TRBJ2-5 and V is TRBV18; TRBD1 agrees at 8 bases. The clonotype was recovered from a man aged 60 to 69 who had recovered from COVID-19. DNA for the CDR3: TGTGCCAGCTCACCCCAGGGGGCTCAAGAGACCCAGTACTTC. This gives the protein CASSPQGAQETQYF. Combining the CDR3 with reference TRBV18 and TRBJ2-5 gives the whole variable domain NAGVMQNPRHLVRRRGQEARLRCSPMKGHSHVYWYRQLPEEGLKFMVYLQKENIIDESGMPKERFSAEFPKEGPSILRIQQVVRGDSAAYFCASSPQGAQETQYFGPGTRLLVL.